The 9 T cell receptor beta chains given below trace back to one sample, sequenced in a study of T cell repertoires in MIS-A myocarditis (dated by TCRdb to about 2022). The method was the immunoSEQ multiplex PCR assay. The clones in this table, taken by TCRdb from immuneACCESS, are in-frame only. Not every clone is retained; where verified, under half of the shortfall comes from an unresolved V gene, and the cause of the rest is unknown. This sample comprises roughly 12,000 clones, 83% of them detected only once. About 30% of the sample lies in the top ten. The source material was right ventricle heart tissue obtained at autopsy. The meaning of the sample's cell subset or site label: cardiac tissue sample (left or right ventricle, interventricular septum, or pericardium). The receptors shown here come from a man between 18 and 35 years old with fulminant myocarditis from multisystem inflammatory syndrome in adults (MIS-A) after COVID-19.

The chain uses TRBV18 and TRBJ1-1; D is undetermined. This CDR3 has 14 residues. Germline V lookup: CDR1 KGHSH, CDR2 LQKENI. V dropped 4 bases and J dropped 4 bases, with 13 bases sitting between them. Written as DNA, the CDR3 is TGTGCCAGCTCACAGACGACCGAGAGCACTGAAGCTTTCTTT. Translated, it gives CASSQTTESTEAFF. The variable domain in full, with the rest retrieved from reference TRBV18 and TRBJ1-1, is NAGVMQNPRHLVRRRGQEARLRCSPMKGHSHVYWYRQLPEEGLKFMVYLQKENIIDESGMPKERFSAEFPKEGPSILRIQQVVRGDSAAYFCASSQTTESTEAFFGQGTRLTVV.

This clone occurred once. This chain uses TRBV2 with TRBJ2-7; no definite D call. V lost 1 base and J 6 bases, leaving 10 bases between the germline ends. Germline assignment: CDR1 SNHLY and CDR2 FYNNEI. CDR3 length equals 13 residues. The CDR3 sequence is CASSEEGWREQYF. CDR3 coding DNA: TGTGCCAGCAGTGAAGAGGGTTGGCGCGAGCAGTACTTC.

In regard to this clone: Additional DNA sequences in this sample encode the identical CDR3. The V and J genes are TRBV18 and TRBJ1-1; D is unresolved. The V end lost 3 bases, the J end lost 0 bases, and 8 bases lay between the germline ends. The CDR3 is made up of 14 amino acids. Germline CDR1 is KGHSH and CDR2 is LQKENI. The CDR3 nucleotides read TGTGCCAGCTCACCTGGGATCATGAACACTGAAGCTTTCTTT. As protein: CASSPGIMNTEAFF.

This clone came up a few times. The chain is built from TRBV4-3 and TRBJ1-5; D unresolved. The CDR3 extends over 14 amino acids. V was cut by 0 bases and J by 6 bases, with 9 bases left in between. Germline V gives CDR1 LGHNA, CDR2 YSLEER. This CDR3 reads CASSQDRSGQPQHF. The CDR3 DNA reads TGCGCCAGCAGCCAAGATAGATCGGGTCAGCCCCAGCATTTT.

The chain is built from TRBV27 and TRBJ1-1, with D unresolved. The CDR3 has 14 residues. V was pared by 4 bases and J by 0 bases, with 9 bases between. Germline assignment: CDR1 MNHEY and CDR2 SMNVEV (reference sequence). The CDR3 nucleotides read TGTGCCAGCAGTTCAGCGACAATGAACACTGAAGCTTTCTTT. Protein sequence: CASSSATMNTEAFF.

The rearrangement uses TRBV6-1 and TRBJ2-7; D gene ambiguous. Germline loops: CDR1 MNHNS, CDR2 SASEGT. The CDR3 has 12 residues. Trimming left V 2 bases short and J 4 bases short, with 6 bases between. The CDR3 sequence: CASSEHQYEQYF. The DNA for the CDR3 is TGTGCCAGCAGTGAACACCAGTACGAGCAGTACTTC.

The table lists this clone with a few counts. The genes are TRBV9 and TRBJ2-7, with TRBD1 identical over 9 bases. Germline CDR1 SGDLS, CDR2 YYNGEE. CDR3 length: 16 residues. Losses at the gene ends were 1 base for V and 4 bases for J; bases not matched to a gene: 9. This CDR3 reads CASSVTDRGWGYEQYF. The CDR3 DNA follows: TGTGCCAGCAGCGTAACGGACAGGGGCTGGGGGTACGAGCAGTACTTC.

This clone was recorded a few times. The CDR3 loop is CASRNFTGAAGGANVLTF. DNA of the CDR3: TGTGCCAGCAGAAATTTTACAGGGGCCGCCGGGGGGGCCAACGTCCTGACTTTC. V and J are TRBV2 and TRBJ2-6; 7 nucleotides agree with TRBD1. The CDR3 totals 18 residues. Germline V gives CDR1 SNHLY, CDR2 FYNNEI. Trimming cost V 6 bases and J 4 bases; bases outside gene matches: 15.

The chain recombines TRBV7-2 with TRBJ1-2; D is unresolved. Germline V gene sequence: CDR1 SGHTA, CDR2 FQGNSA. V gave up 1 base and J gave up 3 bases, with 15 bases separating them. The CDR3 is 16 residues long. The DNA of the CDR3 is TGTGCCAGCAGCTTAGGGTCGGGCGGACGGTACTATGGCTACACCTTC. Translated, it gives CASSLGSGGRYYGYTF.